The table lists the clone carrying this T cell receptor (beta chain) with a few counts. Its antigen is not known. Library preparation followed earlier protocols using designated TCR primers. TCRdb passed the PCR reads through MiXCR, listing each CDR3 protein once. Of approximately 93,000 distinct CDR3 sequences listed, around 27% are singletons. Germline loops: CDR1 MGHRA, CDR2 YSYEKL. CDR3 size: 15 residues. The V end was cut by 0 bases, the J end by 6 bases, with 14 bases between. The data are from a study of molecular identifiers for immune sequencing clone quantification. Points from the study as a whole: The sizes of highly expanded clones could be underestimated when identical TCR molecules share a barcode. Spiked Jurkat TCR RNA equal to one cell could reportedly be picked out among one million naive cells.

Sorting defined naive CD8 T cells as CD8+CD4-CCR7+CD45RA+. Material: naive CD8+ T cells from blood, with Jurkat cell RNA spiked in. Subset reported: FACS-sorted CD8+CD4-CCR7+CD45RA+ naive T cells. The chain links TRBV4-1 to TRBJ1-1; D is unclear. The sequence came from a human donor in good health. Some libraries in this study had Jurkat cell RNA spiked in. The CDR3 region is CASSQDQAWDPEAFF. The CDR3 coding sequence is TGCGCCAGCAGCCAAGATCAGGCCTGGGATCCTGAAGCTTTCTTT.